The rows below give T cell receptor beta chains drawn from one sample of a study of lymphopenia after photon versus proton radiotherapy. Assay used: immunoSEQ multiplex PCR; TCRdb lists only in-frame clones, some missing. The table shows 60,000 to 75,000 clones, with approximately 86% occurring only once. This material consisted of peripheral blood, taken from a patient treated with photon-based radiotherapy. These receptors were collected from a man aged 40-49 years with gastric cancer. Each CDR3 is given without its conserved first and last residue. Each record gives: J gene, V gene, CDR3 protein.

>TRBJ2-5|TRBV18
ASSPNREGGKETQY
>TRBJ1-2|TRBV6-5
ASSKDRVYGYT
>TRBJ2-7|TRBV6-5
ASSDEDTGSYEQY
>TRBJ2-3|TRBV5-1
ASRLIPAPPNTDTQY
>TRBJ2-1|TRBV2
ASTGLTDNEQF
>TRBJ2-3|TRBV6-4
ASSEGTGGDTQY
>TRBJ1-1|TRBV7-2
ASSTRLGKAF
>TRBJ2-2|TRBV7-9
ASSRTSGGLNTGELF
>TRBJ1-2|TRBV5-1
ASSSTGGYGYT
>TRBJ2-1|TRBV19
ASSIASGGRVEQF
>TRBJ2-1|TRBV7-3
ASSSSGGHNEQF
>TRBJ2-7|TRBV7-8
ASSFGFRVHEQY
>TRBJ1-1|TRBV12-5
ASGLAPVRTGEERAF
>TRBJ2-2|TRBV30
AWSPGSSFTGELF
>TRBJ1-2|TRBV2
ASITQGVGGGYT
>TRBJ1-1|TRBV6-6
AIRQIWGSMNTEAF
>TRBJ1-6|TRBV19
ASSTQQGDNSPLH
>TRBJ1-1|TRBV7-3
ASGVPGQGGPNTEAF
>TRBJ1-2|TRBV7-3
ASSLPTGLGYT
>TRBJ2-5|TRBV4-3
ASSREQGSAETQY
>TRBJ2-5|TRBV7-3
ASSSDGQGQETQY
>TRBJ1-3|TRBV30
AWQGTGNTIY
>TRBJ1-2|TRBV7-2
ASSTRQDYGSYT
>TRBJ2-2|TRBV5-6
ASTRDAGELF
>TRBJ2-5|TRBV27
ASRSPWGAGETQY
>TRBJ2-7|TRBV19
ASSRTGTGYEQY
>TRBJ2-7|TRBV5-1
ASSLGAGTTYEQY